The present entry profiles one TCR beta chain with its context. It has no known antigen specificity. Base qualities are not provided; no much larger clone lies one nucleotide away. This record comes from a study of glioma-infiltrating T cells (dated by TCRdb to the mid-2010s). Some background on the complete study: Sequencing of TCR alpha- and beta-chain repertoires was performed on glioma tissue, on non-neoplastic brain tissue, and on matched peripheral blood mononuclear cells. To measure divergence between tissue and blood T-cell populations, each tissue-infiltrating repertoire was compared with the peripheral blood repertoire of the same patient. Three low-grade glioma patients, roughly eight primary glioblastoma patients, and three non-glioma patients who contributed non-neoplastic brain tissue made up the paired cohort.

The germline V gene (reference sequence) sets CDR1 to LNHNV and CDR2 to YYDKDF. The cysteine opens and the phenylalanine closes a CDR3 of 16 amino acids. The retained sequence is limited to the CDR3, 48 bases, with the frame set at the first base. Results the study describes overall, beyond this receptor: Very few CDR3 sequences were found to be shared between tissue and blood, and this scarcity was attributed to high CDR3 diversity and limited sampling. VJ-independent divergence between tissue and blood was found to be below expectation in non-neoplastic patients but above expectation in all gliomas, particularly low-grade gliomas. Group comparisons rested on small numbers: three non-neoplastic, three low-grade glioma and several glioblastoma patients.

TCR alpha and beta CDR3 regions were amplified with the iRepertoire nested amplicon-rescue multiplex PCR (arm-PCR) platform from RNA. For one-step reverse transcription and amplification, about 95-450 ng of tissue mRNA or PBMC total RNA was used as input. Following bead purification, Illumina adapters were added by a secondary multiplex PCR, and libraries between 200 and 400 bp were gel-purified. Internal 6-nucleotide barcodes were carried by the libraries and were used for demultiplexing. Sequencing of libraries was performed on an Illumina MiSeq with 2x220 or 2x250 nucleotide paired-end reads. On the study's bioinformatics: Paired reads were merged with FLASH 1.2.11 and aligned to the GRCh37 human genome with BWA-MEM before extracting TRA and TRB reads. An IMGT-derived reference of cassette sequences and CDR3 motifs, with pseudogenes included, was used for V and J assignment. Reads were translated in three frames, and productive CDR3s were defined as those with a C...FGXG motif and no stop codons. A clonotype was defined as a unique combination of a V-J cassette pair and a CDR3 amino acid sequence. Reads were filtered by Hamming distance, thresholded by each sample's sequence error rate in mapped regions. Using fastp at Q25 and MiXCR, TCRdb reprocessed the public reads and kept productive beta chains. Each record represents a unique CDR3 protein, reported with the most common genes and DNA among its rows. It is TCRdb's table, rather than the study itself, that gives the V and J calls and clone size. This sample is represented by around 190,000 distinct CDR3 sequences; more than 30% of them were singletons. The ten largest clones add up to 20% to 25% of the sample.

This clonotype originated in a human donor with low-grade glioma or glioblastoma, undergoing nonglioma brain surgery, or in good health (not recorded which). The specimen sequenced was glioma tissue, nonneoplastic brain tissue, or PBMCs (not recorded which). The rearrangement combines TRBV15 with TRBJ2-1, and TRBD2 matches 7 of the central bases. CDR3 protein: CETSRELANSYNEQFF. In nucleotides, the sequence is TGTGAGACCAGCAGAGAACTAGCGAACTCCTACAATGAGCAGTTCTTC.